The 9 T cell receptor beta chains below come from one sample, sequenced in a study of cytomegalovirus exposure and HLA in healthy donors. PCR amplification relied on 60 Vbeta primers (plus 13 Jbeta primers). The protocol was immunoSEQ multiplex PCR, while the TCRdb copy is restricted to in-frame clones and leaves out a portion. The sample has tens of thousands of clones; around 70% are singletons. Sequencing input: PBMCs. Receptor source: a woman aged 50 to 60 in good health and CMV-seronegative.

This clone was counted once. The chain carries TRBV7-8 and TRBJ1-3; no reliable D call. CDR3 size: 15 residues. V was trimmed by 5 bases and J by 0 bases, leaving 11 bases between them. Germline V lookup: CDR1 SGHVS, CDR2 FQNEAQ. CDR3 nucleotides: TGTGCCAGCAGCCCCCTCGTTTACTCTGGAAACACCATATATTTT. Encoded protein: CASSPLVYSGNTIYF.

The V and J genes are TRBV5-1 and TRBJ1-1; TRBD1 agrees at 8 bases. V was clipped by 4 bases and J by 3 bases; unmatched bases: 11. The germline V gene has CDR1 SGHRS and CDR2 YFSETQ. The CDR3 has 16 amino acids. Here the CDR3 reads CASSVGPTGVDTEAFF. Here the CDR3 DNA reads TGCGCCAGCAGCGTCGGCCCGACAGGGGTGGACACTGAAGCTTTCTTT.

This clone was seen more than once but under ten times. The V call is TRBV2, the J call TRBJ2-3; 9 bases align to TRBD2. Germline assignment: CDR1 SNHLY and CDR2 FYNNEI. This CDR3 contains 14 residues. Trimming removed 7 bases from V and 2 bases from J; junction bases left unmatched: 4. The CDR3 reads CASKAGGHTDTQYF. The CDR3 DNA reads as TGTGCCAGCAAAGCGGGGGGACACACAGATACGCAGTATTTT.

This chain joins TRBV18 and TRBJ1-5; TRBD1 matches 10 bases. This CDR3 has 16 amino acids. V shed 4 bases, J shed 6 bases, and the junction held 9 bases outside the gene matches. The germline V gene has CDR1 KGHSH and CDR2 LQKENI. The CDR3, as DNA: TGTGCCAGCTCACGGGACAGGGGTGGTGAAGCTCAGCCCCAGCATTTT. Residues: CASSRDRGGEAQPQHF.

The V gene is TRBV28, the J gene TRBJ1-2; D may be TRBD1 (5 bases). The CDR3 has 13 amino acids. Trimming left V 6 bases short and J 8 bases short, with 16 bases between. Germline CDR1 MDHEN, CDR2 SYDVKM. The chain's CDR3 is CASSLAGVGGYTF. The CDR3, as DNA: TGTGCCAGCAGCCTGGCGGGGGTTGGAGGCTACACCTTC.

This chain joins TRBV4-2 and TRBJ1-2; D is unresolved. The V end was cut by 4 bases, the J end by 0 bases, with 18 bases between. CDR1 LGHNA and CDR2 YNFKEQ come from the germline V gene. The CDR3 totals 17 residues. The CDR3 here is CASSLDAGRQANYGYTF. As DNA, the CDR3 is TGTGCCAGCAGCCTTGATGCGGGCCGCCAAGCTAACTATGGCTACACCTTC.

A few counts support this clone. The gene calls are TRBV5-6 and TRBJ2-3; 7 bases fit TRBD2. Germline V gene lookup returns CDR1 SGHDT and CDR2 YYEEEE. CDR3 size: 14 residues. J was trimmed by 2 bases and V by 4 bases; bases with no gene match: 4. The CDR3 sequence: CASSNSGATDTQYF. Written as DNA, the CDR3 is TGTGCCAGCAGCAACAGCGGGGCCACAGATACGCAGTATTTT.

This clone was recorded only once. V is TRBV29-1 and J is TRBJ2-1; D not resolved. The CDR3 sequence is 11 residues long. The V end lost 4 bases, the J end lost 3 bases, and 4 bases lay between the germline ends. Germline V CDR1 and CDR2: SQVTM, ANQGSEA. CDR3 DNA sequence: TGCAGCGTTGGGAGCTACAATGAGCAGTTCTTC. The encoded protein is CSVGSYNEQFF.

J is TRBJ1-1 and V is TRBV5-4, with 7 nucleotides matching TRBD1. The CDR3 has 17 amino acids. CDR1 SGHNT and CDR2 YYREEE come from the germline V gene (reference sequence). The trim removed 0 bases at V and 5 bases at J, leaving 13 bases unmatched. CDR3 in amino acids: CASSLGGTAKKGTEAFF. CDR3 sequence (DNA): TGTGCCAGCAGCTTGGGAGGGACAGCTAAGAAGGGGACTGAAGCTTTCTTT.